Each of the 32 T cell receptor beta chains below was sequenced from the same sample in a study of post-analysis software for immune sequencing data. Study findings and constraints: Four or five TRBV segments, TRBV5-6, TRBV5-1 and TRBV20-1 among them, were found more frequent in patients than controls.

Antigen specificity for these receptors is unknown. TCR beta cDNA libraries included unique molecular identifiers. TCRdb used MiXCR to reprocess the PCR reads, holding one entry per CDR3 protein. This sample has 700,000 to 800,000 distinct CDR3 sequences, with approximately 30% found just once. Sequencing was done on a sample of blood. These receptors all come from a girl between 5 and 17 years old with multiple sclerosis.

J is TRBJ2-7 and V is TRBV20-1, with D possibly matching TRBD2 (6 bases). V lost 4 bases and J 2 bases, leaving 9 bases between the germline ends. This CDR3 comprises 12 residues. Germline lookup yields CDR1 DFQATT and CDR2 SNEGSKA (reference sequence). The CDR3 sequence: CSATGVTYEQYF. In DNA form, the CDR3 reads TGCAGTGCTACGGGGGTGACCTACGAGCAGTACTTC.

V and J are TRBV18 and TRBJ2-7, with TRBD2 matching 11 bases. The V gene end was trimmed by 4 bases and the J gene end by 3 bases; junction bases not matched to a gene: 17. The CDR3 is 19 amino acids. The germline gives CDR1 KGHSH, CDR2 LQKENI. CDR3 nucleotide sequence: TGTGCCAGCTCACTTATCGGGTTCGGACAGGGGACTAGCGGCTACGAGCAGTACTTC. Translated: CASSLIGFGQGTSGYEQYF.

Many counts were recorded for this clonotype. The rearrangement joins TRBV29-1 to TRBJ1-1; 8 bases agree with TRBD1. Trimming at V came to 3 bases and at J to 0 bases, leaving 0 bases not matched to a gene. CDR1 SQVTM and CDR2 ANQGSEA come from the germline V gene. This CDR3 contains 13 residues. The CDR3 DNA reads as TGCAGCGTTGAGACAGGGGTGAACACTGAAGCTTTCTTT. It encodes CSVETGVNTEAFF.

This clonotype was counted only a few times. The chain uses TRBV28 and TRBJ2-7, with D perhaps being TRBD1 or TRBD2 (5 bases each). Trimming took 8 bases from V and 3 from J, leaving 14 bases between them. Germline lookup yields CDR1 MDHEN and CDR2 SYDVKM. This CDR3 spans 13 amino acids. CDR3 amino acids: CASSIRGLYEQYF. CDR3 nucleotide sequence: TGTGCCAGCTCCATCCGGGGCCTCTACGAGCAGTACTTC.

This clonotype was seen only a few times. V usage is TRBV7-2 and J usage is TRBJ1-2; no firm D call. With 4 bases removed from V and 6 bases from J, the gap between germline ends came to 12 bases. This CDR3 region has 13 residues. Germline V gene data show CDR1 as SGHTA and CDR2 as FQGNSA. CDR3 coding DNA: TGTGCCAGCAGCTCCTTTGCCCGTGATGGCTACACCTTC. Translated: CASSSFARDGYTF.

This chain joins TRBV10-3 and TRBJ2-5; 8 bases fit TRBD1. With V trimmed by 5 bases and J by 2 bases, 7 bases remained unmatched. Germline CDR1 and CDR2: ENHRY and SYGVKD. The CDR3 spans 15 residues. CDR3 amino acids: CAISPLGQGQETQYF. DNA of the CDR3: TGTGCCATCAGTCCCCTTGGACAGGGACAAGAGACCCAGTACTTC.

This clonotype was detected a few times. This sequence joins TRBV5-1 and TRBJ1-1; maybe TRBD1 (6 bases). Looked up from germline, CDR1 is SGHRS and CDR2 is YFSETQ. The CDR3 is 15 amino acids. Trimming pared 4 bases from V and 0 bases from J, leaving 13 bases between. Here the CDR3 reads CASSGRGRLNTEAFF. In DNA form, the CDR3 reads TGCGCCAGCAGCGGCAGGGGACGGTTGAACACTGAAGCTTTCTTT.

This clonotype came up a few times. One end of the junction is discordant with germline, which a read error may explain. This rearrangement joins TRBV7-9 to TRBJ2-3, with TRBD1 identical over 8 bases. Germline assignment: CDR1 SEHNR and CDR2 FQNEAQ (reference sequence). CDR3 length equals 17 residues. In nucleotides, the CDR3 is TGTTCCAGCAGCTTGATAGGGTTCCAGGGGGCGAGAGATACGCAGTATTTT. Protein sequence: CSSSLIGFQGARDTQYF.

The chain is built from TRBV5-1 and TRBJ2-7; D call uncertain. The CDR3 length is 13 residues. Trimming took off 4 bases at V and 4 bases at J, with 12 bases between the two ends. Germline V gives CDR1 SGHRS, CDR2 YFSETQ. The CDR3 is CASSVQECYEQYF. As DNA, the CDR3 is TGCGCCAGCAGCGTCCAGGAATGTTACGAGCAGTACTTC.

This clonotype was picked up a small number of times. The V call is TRBV7-2, the J call TRBJ1-5, with TRBD1 identical over 9 bases. The CDR3 loop spans 14 amino acids. Trimming at V came to 3 bases and at J to 6 bases, leaving 3 bases not matched to a gene. Germline lookup yields CDR1 SGHTA and CDR2 FQGNSA. As DNA, the CDR3 is TGTGCCAGCAGCTTGGACAGGGGAACTCAGCCCCAGCATTTT. Translating gives CASSLDRGTQPQHF. The variable domain in full, completed from reference TRBV7-2 and TRBJ1-5, reads GAGVSQSPSNKVTEKGKDVELRCDPISGHTALYWYRQSLGQGLEFLIYFQGNSAPDKSGLPSDRFSAERTGGSVSTLTIQRTQQEDSAVYLCASSLDRGTQPQHFGDGTRLSIL.

The J gene is TRBJ2-3, the V gene TRBV7-9; no reliable D call. Germline values: CDR1 SEHNR, CDR2 FQNEAQ (reference sequence). This CDR3 is 13 amino acids long. V was pared by 1 base and J by 7 bases, with 9 bases between. The CDR3 bases are TGTGCCAGCAGCTTAGTAGTTTTTCATACGCAGTATTTT. Translated: CASSLVVFHTQYF. The variable domain in full, completed from reference TRBV7-9 and TRBJ2-3, reads DTGVSQNPRHKITKRGQNVTFRCDPISEHNRLYWYRQTLGQGPEFLTYFQNEAQLEKSRLLSDRFSAERPKGSFSTLEIQRTEQGDSAMYLCASSLVVFHTQYFGPGTRLTVL.

The chain couples TRBV5-1 to TRBJ1-1; 9 nucleotides match TRBD1. The CDR3 contains 15 residues. J gave up 4 bases and V 0 bases, and 4 bases lay outside the gene matches. Germline-derived CDR1 and CDR2 are SGHRS and YFSETQ. DNA of the CDR3: TGCGCCAGCAGCTTGGTACAGGGGGCCCCCACTGAAGCTTTCTTT. Translating it yields CASSLVQGAPTEAFF.

This clonotype was counted only a few times. The chain is built from TRBV9 and TRBJ2-1; the match to TRBD1 covers 11 bases. This CDR3 is built from 14 residues. Germline V gene sequence: CDR1 SGDLS, CDR2 YYNGEE. Trimming at V came to 5 bases and at J to 8 bases, leaving 6 bases not matched to a gene. This CDR3 reads CASSITGQGDEQFF. The CDR3 nucleotides are TGTGCCAGCAGTATTACGGGACAGGGGGATGAGCAGTTCTTC.

This clonotype was seen once. This rearrangement joins TRBV4-1 to TRBJ1-1; D gene unclear. Trimming shortened V by 6 bases and J by 2 bases, and 10 bases separated the two germline ends. Per germline, CDR1 MGHRA and CDR2 YSYEKL. This CDR3 comprises 13 residues. The CDR3 region is CASRQKENTEAFF. In DNA, the CDR3 is TGCGCCAGCAGACAGAAAGAAAACACTGAAGCTTTCTTT.

The chain uses TRBV5-4 and TRBJ2-1; no definite D call. The germline gives CDR1 SGHNT, CDR2 YYREEE (reference sequence). The V and J ends lost 0 bases and 9 bases respectively, with 10 bases between them. The CDR3 spans 13 residues. The DNA for the CDR3 is TGTGCCAGCAGCTTGGACCCACGTGGTGAGCAGTTCTTC. It specifies CASSLDPRGEQFF. Looking up the rest from reference TRBV5-4 and TRBJ2-1 gives the full variable domain: ETGVTQSPTHLIKTRGQQVTLRCSSQSGHNTVSWYQQALGQGPQFIFQYYREEENGRGNFPPRFSGLQFPNYSSELNVNALELDDSALYLCASSLDPRGEQFFGPGTRLTVL.

This clonotype was detected a few times. V and J are TRBV28 and TRBJ1-2; D not resolved. This CDR3 contains 13 residues. V lost 1 base to trimming and J lost 8 bases, with 11 bases between them. CDR1 and CDR2 from the germline V gene are MDHEN and SYDVKM. CDR3: CASSLFLAAGYTF. In DNA form, the CDR3 reads TGTGCCAGCAGTTTATTCCTCGCGGCGGGCTACACCTTC.

This clonotype was observed a handful of times. This chain links TRBV5-1 with TRBJ2-7, with 11 bases fitting TRBD2. This CDR3 has 16 residues. CDR1 and CDR2 (germline): SGHRS, YFSETQ. Trimming cost V 4 bases and J 5 bases; bases outside gene matches: 11. The CDR3 DNA reads as TGCGCCAGCAGCCCCTTAGCGGGAGGGCCGGGGGACGAGCAGTACTTC. Translating gives CASSPLAGGPGDEQYF.

The V gene is TRBV7-2, the J gene TRBJ2-7; unclear D gene. The V and J ends lost 5 bases and 3 bases respectively, with 14 bases between them. Germline-derived CDR1 and CDR2 are SGHTA and FQGNSA. This CDR3 region has 14 residues. DNA of the CDR3: TGTGCCAGCAGCATCTCCGGGTCTTACTACGAGCAGTACTTC. Translating gives CASSISGSYYEQYF. Full variable domain (missing parts from reference TRBV7-2 and TRBJ2-7): GAGVSQSPSNKVTEKGKDVELRCDPISGHTALYWYRQSLGQGLEFLIYFQGNSAPDKSGLPSDRFSAERTGGSVSTLTIQRTQQEDSAVYLCASSISGSYYEQYFGPGTRLTVT.

A few counts support this clonotype. Its ends do not fully match the called genes, so a read error is possible. The chain links TRBV29-1 to TRBJ1-2; D unclear. The length of the CDR3 is 12 residues. Germline V gives CDR1 SQVTM, CDR2 ANQGSEA. The CDR3 DNA reads as TGCGGCGTTGACCGAGACATGGTTGGCTACACCTTC. As protein: CGVDRDMVGYTF.

This clonotype was observed many times. This rearrangement joins TRBV12-3 or TRBV12-4 to TRBJ1-2; 10 bases match TRBD1. The CDR3 contains 14 residues. J lost 5 bases, V lost 3 bases, and 3 bases had no gene match. The CDR3 sequence: CASSLTGQGYGYTF. In DNA, the CDR3 is TGTGCCAGCAGTTTGACGGGACAGGGGTATGGCTACACCTTC.

This chain joins TRBV4-3 and TRBJ2-4; perhaps TRBD2 as D (6 bases). The CDR3 extends over 15 amino acids. Trimming removed 4 bases at V and 10 bases at J, with 20 bases between. The germline V gene encodes CDR1 LGHNA and CDR2 YSLEER. DNA for the CDR3: TGCGCCAGCAGCCCGGGAGTAGCATCGGTGAAAATTCAGTACTTC. Translating it yields CASSPGVASVKIQYF.

Concerning this clonotype: With a much larger clone just one base away, this may be a read error. This chain joins TRBV7-9 and TRBJ2-1, with unresolved D. Germline CDR1 SEHNR, CDR2 FQNEAQ (reference sequence). The CDR3 has 14 amino acids. The germline V and J ends were trimmed by 1 base and 6 bases, with 10 bases remaining between them. CDR3 nucleotides: TGTGCCAGCAGCTTAGAAGGTAGCCCCAATGAGCAGTTCTTC. Translation: CASSLEGSPNEQFF.

This clonotype was seen a handful of times. The chain combines TRBV20-1 with TRBJ2-7; 7 bases are a match to TRBD1. The better agreement between TRBJ2-5 and the DNA end casts doubt on the J call. CDR3 length: 13 amino acids. CDR1 DFQATT and CDR2 SNEGSKA come from the germline V gene (reference sequence). The CDR3 DNA reads TGCAGTGCTAGGGTGGACAGGCGAGAGACCCAGTACTTC. Its translation: CSARVDRRETQYF.

The table lists this clonotype with a few counts. The chain has TRBV9 and TRBJ2-7, with 9 bases matching TRBD2. Trimming removed 3 bases from V and 2 bases from J; junction bases left unmatched: 9. This CDR3 has 16 residues. Germline-derived CDR1 and CDR2 are SGDLS and YYNGEE. The CDR3 nucleotides are TGTGCCAGCAGCGGATCTAGCGGGGCAGGCCCCTACGAGCAGTACTTC. Its protein is CASSGSSGAGPYEQYF.

This clonotype has more than one count but fewer than ten. J is TRBJ2-6 and V is TRBV18; D may be TRBD1 or TRBD2 (6 bases each). The CDR3 covers 16 residues. The germline V gene has CDR1 KGHSH and CDR2 LQKENI. With 6 bases removed from V and 2 bases from J, the gap between germline ends came to 14 bases. The CDR3 here is CASSPRGGPGANVLTF. As DNA, the CDR3 is TGTGCCAGCTCCCCAAGAGGGGGGCCTGGGGCCAACGTCCTGACTTTC.

This clonotype was observed many times. The V call is TRBV12-3 or TRBV12-4, the J call TRBJ2-1; 10 nucleotides match TRBD1. There are 15 residues in the CDR3. V shed 6 bases and J 9 bases; nucleotides not matched to a gene: 11. CDR3 protein: CASRPSGQGRGEQFF. The CDR3 nucleotides are TGTGCCAGCAGACCATCGGGACAGGGGCGCGGTGAGCAGTTCTTC.

This clonotype has a count of ten or more. The rearrangement joins TRBV6-5 to TRBJ2-1, with 8 bases lining up with TRBD2. Germline CDR1 and CDR2: MNHEY and SVGAGI. Trimming took 8 bases from V and 4 from J; bases not matched to a gene: 1. CDR3 length: 12 amino acids. Here the CDR3 reads CASGGGYNEQFF. The CDR3 DNA reads as TGTGCCAGCGGCGGGGGGTACAATGAGCAGTTCTTC.

This clonotype has a handful of counts. V is TRBV9 and J is TRBJ1-5; no definite D call. This CDR3 region has 14 residues. Germline assignment: CDR1 SGDLS and CDR2 YYNGEE. The ends were cut back, 0 bases at V and 2 bases at J, with 6 bases in the middle. The CDR3 is CASSVGPGNQPQHF. Here the CDR3 DNA reads TGTGCCAGCAGCGTAGGGCCAGGCAATCAGCCCCAGCATTTT.

In this sample, this clonotype turned up a few times. The rearrangement links TRBV6-5 to TRBJ2-4; the match to TRBD2 covers 8 bases. The ends lost 4 bases at V and 10 bases at J; junction bases unmatched: 6. The CDR3 loop spans 13 amino acids. Germline V gene lookup returns CDR1 MNHEY and CDR2 SVGAGI. The CDR3 DNA follows: TGTGCCAGCAGTTCCGGGGAGCGGGGGATTCAGTACTTC. Translating it yields CASSSGERGIQYF.

A remark on this clonotype: This sequence may be a read error, since a much larger clone differs from it by one base. The chain combines TRBV20-1 with TRBJ2-1, with 11 nucleotides matching TRBD2. This CDR3 contains 13 residues. Germline V CDR1 and CDR2: DFQATT, SNEGSKA (reference sequence). Here the CDR3 reads CSATGLAGNGQFF. The CDR3 region has the DNA TGCAGTGCTACCGGACTAGCGGGCAATGGGCAGTTCTTC.

This clonotype was seen once. This chain joins TRBV5-1 and TRBJ2-2; possibly TRBD1 for D (6 bases). Between the trimmed V and J ends, which lost 4 bases and 2 bases, there was a span of 15 bases. Per the germline V gene, CDR1 is SGHRS and CDR2 is YFSETQ. CDR3 length: 16 amino acids. The CDR3 sequence: CASSPRRTVNTGELFF. DNA of the CDR3: TGCGCCAGCAGCCCGCGGCGGACAGTTAACACCGGGGAGCTGTTTTTT.

This chain links TRBV5-1 with TRBJ2-5, with D hard to call. CDR3 size: 14 residues. The germline gives CDR1 SGHRS, CDR2 YFSETQ. V was trimmed by 0 bases and J by 2 bases, leaving 8 bases between them. The CDR3 loop is CASSLVGPQETQYF. CDR3 nucleotide sequence: TGCGCCAGCAGCTTGGTTGGTCCTCAAGAGACCCAGTACTTC. Looking up the rest from reference TRBV5-1 and TRBJ2-5 gives the full variable domain: KAGVTQTPRYLIKTRGQQVTLSCSPISGHRSVSWYQQTPGQGLQFLFEYFSETQRNKGNFPGRFSGRQFSNSRSEMNVSTLELGDSALYLCASSLVGPQETQYFGPGTRLLVL.